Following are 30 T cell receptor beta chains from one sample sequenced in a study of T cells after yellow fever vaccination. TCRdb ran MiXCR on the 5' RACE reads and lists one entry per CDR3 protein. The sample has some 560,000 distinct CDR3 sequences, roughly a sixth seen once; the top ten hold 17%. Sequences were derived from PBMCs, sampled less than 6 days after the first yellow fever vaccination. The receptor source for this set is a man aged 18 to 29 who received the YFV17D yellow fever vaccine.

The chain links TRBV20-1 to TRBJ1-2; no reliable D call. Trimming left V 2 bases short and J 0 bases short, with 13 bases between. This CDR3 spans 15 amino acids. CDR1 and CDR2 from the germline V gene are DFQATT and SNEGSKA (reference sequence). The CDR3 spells CSARNPTGSNYGYTF. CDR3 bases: TGCAGTGCTAGAAACCCCACGGGCTCTAACTATGGCTACACCTTC.

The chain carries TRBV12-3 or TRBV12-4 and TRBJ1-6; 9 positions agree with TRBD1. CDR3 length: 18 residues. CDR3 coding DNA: TGTACCCTCAGTTTAGCGCGAAACAGGGGGCCAGAGAATTCACCCCTCCACTTT. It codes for CTLSLARNRGPENSPLHF.

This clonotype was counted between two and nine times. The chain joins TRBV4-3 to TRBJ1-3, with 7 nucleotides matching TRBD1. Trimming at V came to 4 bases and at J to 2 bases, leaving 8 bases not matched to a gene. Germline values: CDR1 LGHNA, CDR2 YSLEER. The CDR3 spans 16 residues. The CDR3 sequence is CASSPTGGTAGNTIYF. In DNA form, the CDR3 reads TGCGCCAGCAGCCCCACTGGCGGGACAGCTGGAAACACCATATATTTT.

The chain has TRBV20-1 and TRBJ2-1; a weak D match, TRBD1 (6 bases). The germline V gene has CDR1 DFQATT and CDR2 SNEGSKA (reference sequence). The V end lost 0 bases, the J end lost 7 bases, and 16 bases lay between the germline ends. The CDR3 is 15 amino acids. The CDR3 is CSAREGGPYWNEQFF. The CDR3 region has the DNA TGCAGTGCTAGAGAAGGGGGTCCCTATTGGAATGAGCAGTTCTTC.

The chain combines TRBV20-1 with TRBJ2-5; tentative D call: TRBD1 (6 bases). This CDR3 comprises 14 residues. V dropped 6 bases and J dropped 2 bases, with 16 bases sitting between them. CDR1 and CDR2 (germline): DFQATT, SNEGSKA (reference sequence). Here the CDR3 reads CSANRDTKQETQYF. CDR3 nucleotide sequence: TGCAGTGCCAATCGGGACACCAAACAAGAGACCCAGTACTTC.

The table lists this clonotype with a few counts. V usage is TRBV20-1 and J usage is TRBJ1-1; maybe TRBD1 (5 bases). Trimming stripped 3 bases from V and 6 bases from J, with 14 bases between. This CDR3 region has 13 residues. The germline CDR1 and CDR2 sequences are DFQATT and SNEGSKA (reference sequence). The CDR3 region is CSASHGADAEAFF. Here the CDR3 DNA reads TGCAGTGCTAGCCACGGGGCGGACGCTGAAGCTTTCTTT.

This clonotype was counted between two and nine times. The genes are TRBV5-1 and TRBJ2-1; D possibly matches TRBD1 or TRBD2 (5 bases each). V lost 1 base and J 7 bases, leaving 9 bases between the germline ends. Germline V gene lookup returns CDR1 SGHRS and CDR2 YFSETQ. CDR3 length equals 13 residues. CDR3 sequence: CASSLFGANEQFF. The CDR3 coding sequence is TGCGCCAGCAGCTTGTTCGGGGCTAATGAGCAGTTCTTC.

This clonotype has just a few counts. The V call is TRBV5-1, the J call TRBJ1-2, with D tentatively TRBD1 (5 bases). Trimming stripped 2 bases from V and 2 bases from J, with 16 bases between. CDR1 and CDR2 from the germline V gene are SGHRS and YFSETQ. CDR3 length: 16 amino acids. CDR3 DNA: TGCGCCAGCAGCTTTATGGGACCCCCAGGGAACTATGGCTACACCTTC. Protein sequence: CASSFMGPPGNYGYTF.

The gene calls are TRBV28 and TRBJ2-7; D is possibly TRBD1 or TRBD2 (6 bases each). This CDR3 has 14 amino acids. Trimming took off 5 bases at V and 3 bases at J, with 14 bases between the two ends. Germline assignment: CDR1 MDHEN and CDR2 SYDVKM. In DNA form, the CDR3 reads TGTGCCAGCAGTAGGGGGGCTAGTAACTACGAGCAGTACGTC. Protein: CASSRGASNYEQYV.

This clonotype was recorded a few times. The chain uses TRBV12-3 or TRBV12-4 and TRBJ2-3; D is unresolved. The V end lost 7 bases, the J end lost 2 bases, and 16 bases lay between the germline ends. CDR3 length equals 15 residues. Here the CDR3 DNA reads TGTGCCAGCACCTCCCCCCGGACCACCACAGATACGCAGTATTTT. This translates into CASTSPRTTTDTQYF.

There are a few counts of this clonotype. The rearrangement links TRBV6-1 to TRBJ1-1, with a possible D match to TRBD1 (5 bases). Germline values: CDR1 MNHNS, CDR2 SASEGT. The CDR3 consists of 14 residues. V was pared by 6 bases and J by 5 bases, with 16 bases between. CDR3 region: CASRKDGRGTEAFF. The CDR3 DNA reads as TGTGCCAGCAGGAAGGACGGCCGGGGGACTGAAGCTTTCTTT.

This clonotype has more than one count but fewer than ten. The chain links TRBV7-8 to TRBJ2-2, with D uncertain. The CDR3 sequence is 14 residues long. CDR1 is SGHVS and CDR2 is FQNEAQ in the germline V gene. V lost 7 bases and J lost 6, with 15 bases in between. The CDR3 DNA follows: TGTGCCAGCAAGCCGGGCCCTGCGGCCGGGGAGCTGTTTTTT. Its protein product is CASKPGPAAGELFF.

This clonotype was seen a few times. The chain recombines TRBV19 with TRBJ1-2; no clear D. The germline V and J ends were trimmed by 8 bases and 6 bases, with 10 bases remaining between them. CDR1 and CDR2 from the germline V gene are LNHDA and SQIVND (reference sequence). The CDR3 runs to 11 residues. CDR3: CASGHEHGYTF. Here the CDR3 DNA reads TGTGCCAGTGGGCACGAGCATGGCTACACCTTC. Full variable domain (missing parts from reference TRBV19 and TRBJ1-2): DGGITQSPKYLFRKEGQNVTLSCEQNLNHDAMYWYRQDPGQGLRLIYYSQIVNDFQKGDIAEGYSVSREKKESFPLTVTSAQKNPTAFYLCASGHEHGYTFGSGTRLTVV.

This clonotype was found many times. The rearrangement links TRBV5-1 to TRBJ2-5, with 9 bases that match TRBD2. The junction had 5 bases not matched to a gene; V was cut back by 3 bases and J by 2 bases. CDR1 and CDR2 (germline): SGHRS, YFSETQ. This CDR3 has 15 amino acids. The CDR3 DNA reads TGCGCCAGCAGCTCGGGACTAGCAGGGCAAGAGACCCAGTACTTC. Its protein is CASSSGLAGQETQYF. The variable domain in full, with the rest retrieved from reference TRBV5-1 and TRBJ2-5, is KAGVTQTPRYLIKTRGQQVTLSCSPISGHRSVSWYQQTPGQGLQFLFEYFSETQRNKGNFPGRFSGRQFSNSRSEMNVSTLELGDSALYLCASSSGLAGQETQYFGPGTRLLVL.

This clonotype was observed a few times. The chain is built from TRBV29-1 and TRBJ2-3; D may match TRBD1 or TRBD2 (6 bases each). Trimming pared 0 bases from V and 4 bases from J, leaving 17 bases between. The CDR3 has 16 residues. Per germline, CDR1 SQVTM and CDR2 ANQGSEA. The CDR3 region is CSVEDPPGAIADTQYF. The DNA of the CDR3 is TGCAGCGTTGAAGATCCTCCGGGGGCAATTGCAGATACGCAGTATTTT.

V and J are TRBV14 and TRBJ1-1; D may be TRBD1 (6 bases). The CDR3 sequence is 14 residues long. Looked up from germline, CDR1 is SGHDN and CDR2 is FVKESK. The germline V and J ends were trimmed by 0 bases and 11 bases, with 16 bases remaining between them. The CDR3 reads CASSQDPGDTEAFF. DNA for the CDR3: TGTGCCAGCAGCCAAGATCCTGGGGACACAGAGGCTTTCTTT.

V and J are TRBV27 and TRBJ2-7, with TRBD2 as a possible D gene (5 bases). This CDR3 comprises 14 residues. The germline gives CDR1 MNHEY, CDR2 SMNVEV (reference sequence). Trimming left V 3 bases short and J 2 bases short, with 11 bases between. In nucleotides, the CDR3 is TGTGCCAGCAGTTTTACAGAGGGCCCCTACGAGCAGTACTTC. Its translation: CASSFTEGPYEQYF.

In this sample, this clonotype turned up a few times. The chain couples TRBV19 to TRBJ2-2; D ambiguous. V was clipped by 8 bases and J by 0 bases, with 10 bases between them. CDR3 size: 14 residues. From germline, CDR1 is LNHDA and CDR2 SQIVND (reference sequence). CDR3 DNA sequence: TGTGCCAGTCACCTCTCCGCGAACACCGGGGAGCTGTTTTTT. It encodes CASHLSANTGELFF.

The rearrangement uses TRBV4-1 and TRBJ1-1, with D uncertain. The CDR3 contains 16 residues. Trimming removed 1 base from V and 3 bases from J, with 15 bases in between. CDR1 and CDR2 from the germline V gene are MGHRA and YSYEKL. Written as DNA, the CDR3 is TGCGCCAGCAGCCAAGGGGATGGAGAGACGGACACTGAAGCTTTCTTT. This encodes CASSQGDGETDTEAFF.

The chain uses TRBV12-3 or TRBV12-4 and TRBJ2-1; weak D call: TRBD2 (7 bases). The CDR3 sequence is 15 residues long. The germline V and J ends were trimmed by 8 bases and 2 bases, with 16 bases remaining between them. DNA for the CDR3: TGTGCCAGCTGTAAGGGGGGGAATACCTACAATGAGCAGTTCTTC. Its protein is CASCKGGNTYNEQFF.

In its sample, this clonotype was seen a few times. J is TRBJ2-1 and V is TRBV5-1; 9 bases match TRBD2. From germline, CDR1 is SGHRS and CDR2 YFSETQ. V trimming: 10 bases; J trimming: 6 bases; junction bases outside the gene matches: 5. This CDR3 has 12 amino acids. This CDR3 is CACSTSGNEQFF. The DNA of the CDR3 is TGCGCCTGTTCGACTAGCGGCAATGAGCAGTTCTTC.

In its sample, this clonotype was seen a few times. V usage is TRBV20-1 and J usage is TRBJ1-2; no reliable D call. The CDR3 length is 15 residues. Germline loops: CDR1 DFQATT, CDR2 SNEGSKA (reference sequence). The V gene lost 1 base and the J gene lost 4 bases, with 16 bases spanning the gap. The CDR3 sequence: CSARAPEDQPYGYTF. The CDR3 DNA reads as TGCAGTGCTAGAGCCCCGGAAGACCAACCCTATGGCTACACCTTC.

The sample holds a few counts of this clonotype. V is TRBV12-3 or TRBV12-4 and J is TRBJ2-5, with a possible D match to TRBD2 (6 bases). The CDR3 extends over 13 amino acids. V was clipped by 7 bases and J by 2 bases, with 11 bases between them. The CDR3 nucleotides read TGTGCCAGCAACGCGGGGACTCAAGAGACCCAGTACTTC. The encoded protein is CASNAGTQETQYF.

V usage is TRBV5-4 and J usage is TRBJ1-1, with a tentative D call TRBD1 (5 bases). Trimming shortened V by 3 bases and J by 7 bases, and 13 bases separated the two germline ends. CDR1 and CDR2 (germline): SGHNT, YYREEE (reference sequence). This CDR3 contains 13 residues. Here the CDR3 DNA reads TGTGCCAGCAGCTACTCAAGGGGTGGTGAAGCTTTCTTT. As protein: CASSYSRGGEAFF.

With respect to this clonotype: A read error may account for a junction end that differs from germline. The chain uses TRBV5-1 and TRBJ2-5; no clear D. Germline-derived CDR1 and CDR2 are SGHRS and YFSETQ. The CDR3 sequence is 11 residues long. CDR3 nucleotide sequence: TGCACCAGCAGCCTGGGGGAGACCCAGTACTTC. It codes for CTSSLGETQYF.

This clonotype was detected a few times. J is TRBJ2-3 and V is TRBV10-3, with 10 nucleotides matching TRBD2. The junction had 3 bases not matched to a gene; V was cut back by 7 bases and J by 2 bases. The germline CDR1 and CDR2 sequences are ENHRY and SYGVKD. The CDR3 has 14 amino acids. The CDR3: CAIKLAGDTDTQYF. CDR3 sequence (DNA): TGTGCCATCAAGCTAGCGGGGGACACAGATACGCAGTATTTT.

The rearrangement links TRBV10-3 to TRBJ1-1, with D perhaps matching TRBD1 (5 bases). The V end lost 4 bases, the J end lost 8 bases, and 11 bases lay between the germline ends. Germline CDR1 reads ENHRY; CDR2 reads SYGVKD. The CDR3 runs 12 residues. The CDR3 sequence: CAISVRQQEAFF. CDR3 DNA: TGTGCCATCAGTGTTAGACAGCAAGAAGCTTTCTTT.

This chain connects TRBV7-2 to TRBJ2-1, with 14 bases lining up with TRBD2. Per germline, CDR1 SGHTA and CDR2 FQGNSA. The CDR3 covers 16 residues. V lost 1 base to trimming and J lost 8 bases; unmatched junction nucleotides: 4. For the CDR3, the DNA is TGTGCCAGCAGCTTAGGACTAGCGGGGGGGTCCGATGAGCAGTTCTTC. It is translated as CASSLGLAGGSDEQFF.

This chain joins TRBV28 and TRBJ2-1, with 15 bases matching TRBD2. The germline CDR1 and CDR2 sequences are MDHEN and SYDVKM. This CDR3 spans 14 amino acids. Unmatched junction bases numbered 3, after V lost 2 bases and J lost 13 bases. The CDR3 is CASSLGLAGGRQFF. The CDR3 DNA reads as TGTGCCAGCAGTTTAGGACTAGCGGGGGGGCGCCAGTTCTTC. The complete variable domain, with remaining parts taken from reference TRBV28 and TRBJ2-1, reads DVKVTQSSRYLVKRTGEKVFLECVQDMDHENMFWYRQDPGLGLRLIYFSYDVKMKEKGDIPEGYSVSREKKERFSLILESASTNQTSMYLCASSLGLAGGRQFFGPGTRLTVL.

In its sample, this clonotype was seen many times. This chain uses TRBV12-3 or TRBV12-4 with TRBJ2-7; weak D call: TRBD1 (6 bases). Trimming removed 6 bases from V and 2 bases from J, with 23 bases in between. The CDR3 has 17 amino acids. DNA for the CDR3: TGTGCCAGCAGCTTTGGCCTAAATACAGGGATCACCTACGAGCAGTACTTC. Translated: CASSFGLNTGITYEQYF.